This entry features one T cell receptor (beta chain) sequence. These data come from a study of cytomegalovirus exposure and HLA in healthy donors. 60 Vbeta and 13 Jbeta primers were used in PCR. Repertoires were generated with immunoSEQ multiplex PCR, while TCRdb's copy carries only in-frame clones and drops some. The sample has 150,000 to 200,000 clones, 68% seen once. V was clipped by 8 bases and J by 5 bases; unmatched bases: 5. The CDR3 loop spans 11 amino acids. The germline V gene encodes CDR1 GTSNPN and CDR2 SVGIG (reference sequence). This clonotype was sampled from a woman younger than 30 in good health and CMV-seropositive. The sequenced sample was PBMCs. This chain connects TRBV30 to TRBJ2-7, with TRBD1 matching 8 bases. The CDR3 region is CAGTGLNEQYF. The CDR3 DNA is TGTGCCGGGACAGGACTAAACGAGCAGTACTTC.